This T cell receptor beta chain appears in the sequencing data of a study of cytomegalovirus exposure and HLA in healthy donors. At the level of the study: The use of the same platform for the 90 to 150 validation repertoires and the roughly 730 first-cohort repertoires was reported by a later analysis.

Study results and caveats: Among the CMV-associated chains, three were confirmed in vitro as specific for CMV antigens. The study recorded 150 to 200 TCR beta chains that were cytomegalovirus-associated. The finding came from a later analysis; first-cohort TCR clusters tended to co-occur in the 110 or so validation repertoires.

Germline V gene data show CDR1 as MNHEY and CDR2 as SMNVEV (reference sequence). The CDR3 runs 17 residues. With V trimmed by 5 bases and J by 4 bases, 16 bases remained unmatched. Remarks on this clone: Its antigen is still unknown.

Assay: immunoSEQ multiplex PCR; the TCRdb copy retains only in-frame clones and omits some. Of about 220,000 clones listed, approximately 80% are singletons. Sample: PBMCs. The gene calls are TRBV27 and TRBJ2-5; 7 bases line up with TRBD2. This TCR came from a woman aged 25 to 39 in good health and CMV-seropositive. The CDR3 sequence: CASSPSKVSAGLETQYF. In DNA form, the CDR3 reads TGTGCCAGCAGTCCCTCCAAAGTATCAGCGGGACTAGAGACCCAGTACTTC.